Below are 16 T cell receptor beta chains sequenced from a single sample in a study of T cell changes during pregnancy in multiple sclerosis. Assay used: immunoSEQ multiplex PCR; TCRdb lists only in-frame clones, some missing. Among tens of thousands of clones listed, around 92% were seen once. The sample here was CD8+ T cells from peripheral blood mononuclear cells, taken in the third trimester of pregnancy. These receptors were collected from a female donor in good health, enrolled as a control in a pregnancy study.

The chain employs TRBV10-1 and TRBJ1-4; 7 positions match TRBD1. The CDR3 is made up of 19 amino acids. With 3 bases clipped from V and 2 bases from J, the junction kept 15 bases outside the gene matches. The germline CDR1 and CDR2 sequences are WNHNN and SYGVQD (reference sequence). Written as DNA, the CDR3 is TGCGCCAGCAGTGACCACCCTTGGTGGCAGGGGGAGACTAATGAAAAACTGTTTTTT. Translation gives CASSDHPWWQGETNEKLFF.

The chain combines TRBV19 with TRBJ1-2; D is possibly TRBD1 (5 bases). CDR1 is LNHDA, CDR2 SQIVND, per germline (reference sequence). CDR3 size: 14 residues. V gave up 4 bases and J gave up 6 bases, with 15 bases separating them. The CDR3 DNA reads TGTGCCAGTAGTACTCAGGCAGGGCTTGATGGCTACACCTTC. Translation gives CASSTQAGLDGYTF.

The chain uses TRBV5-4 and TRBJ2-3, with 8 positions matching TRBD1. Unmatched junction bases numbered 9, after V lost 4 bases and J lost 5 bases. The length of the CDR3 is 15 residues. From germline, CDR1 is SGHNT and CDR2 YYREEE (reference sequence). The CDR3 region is CASSQDRVVRDTQYF. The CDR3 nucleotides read TGTGCCAGCAGCCAGGACAGGGTTGTGAGAGATACGCAGTATTTT.

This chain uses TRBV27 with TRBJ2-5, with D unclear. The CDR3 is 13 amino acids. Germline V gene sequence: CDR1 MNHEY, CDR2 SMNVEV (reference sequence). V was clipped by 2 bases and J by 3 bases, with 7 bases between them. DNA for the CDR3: TGTGCCAGCAGTTTAGGGCAGGAAGAGACCCAGTACTTC. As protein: CASSLGQEETQYF.

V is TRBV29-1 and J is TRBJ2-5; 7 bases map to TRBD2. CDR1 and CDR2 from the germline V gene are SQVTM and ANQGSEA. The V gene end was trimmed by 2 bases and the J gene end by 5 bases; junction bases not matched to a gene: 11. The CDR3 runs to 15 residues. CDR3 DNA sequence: TGCAGCGTTGAATCTACTACTAGCGTGTGGGAGACCCAGTACTTC. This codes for CSVESTTSVWETQYF.

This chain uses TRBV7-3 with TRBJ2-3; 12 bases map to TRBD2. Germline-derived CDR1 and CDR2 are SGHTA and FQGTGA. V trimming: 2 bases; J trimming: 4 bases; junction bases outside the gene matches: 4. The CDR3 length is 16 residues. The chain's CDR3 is CASSLLAGGPPDTQYF. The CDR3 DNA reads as TGTGCCAGCAGCTTACTAGCGGGGGGGCCACCAGATACGCAGTATTTT.

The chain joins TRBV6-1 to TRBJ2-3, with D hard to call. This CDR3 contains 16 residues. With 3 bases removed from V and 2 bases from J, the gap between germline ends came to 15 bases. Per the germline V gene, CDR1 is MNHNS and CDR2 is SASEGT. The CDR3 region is CASSDLLAEYTDTQYF. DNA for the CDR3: TGTGCCAGCAGTGATTTATTGGCAGAATACACAGATACGCAGTATTTT.

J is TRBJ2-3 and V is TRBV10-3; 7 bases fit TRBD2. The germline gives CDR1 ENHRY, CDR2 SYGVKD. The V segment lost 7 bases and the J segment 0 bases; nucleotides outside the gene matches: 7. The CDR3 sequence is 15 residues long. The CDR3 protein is CAITGGSGSTDTQYF. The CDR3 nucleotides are TGTGCCATCACCGGGGGGAGCGGAAGCACAGATACGCAGTATTTT.

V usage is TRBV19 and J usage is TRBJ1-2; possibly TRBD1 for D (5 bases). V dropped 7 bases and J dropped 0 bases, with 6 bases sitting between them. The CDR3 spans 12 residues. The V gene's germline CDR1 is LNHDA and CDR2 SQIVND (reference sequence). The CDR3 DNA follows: TGTGCCAGTACGACAGCTAACTATGGCTACACCTTC. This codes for CASTTANYGYTF.

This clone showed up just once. Written as DNA, the CDR3 is TGCAGCGTTGAAGGCAGGGGCGCGTACAATGAGCAGTTCTTC. Encoded protein: CSVEGRGAYNEQFF. V usage is TRBV29-1 and J usage is TRBJ2-1; tentatively, D is TRBD1 (6 bases). CDR1 and CDR2 from the germline V gene are SQVTM and ANQGSEA. V lost 1 base to trimming and J lost 4 bases, with 11 bases between them. This CDR3 is 14 amino acids long.

CDR3 sequence (DNA): TGTGCCAGCAGCTTAGGGGCTAGCGGGGGGACTATGATAGAGCAGTTCTTC. Translation gives CASSLGASGGTMIEQFF. V gene TRBV7-6 combines with J gene TRBJ2-1; 11 nucleotides align to TRBD2. V shed 1 base and J 10 bases; nucleotides not matched to a gene: 12. This CDR3 has 17 amino acids. Per the germline V gene, CDR1 is SGHVS and CDR2 is FNYEAQ.

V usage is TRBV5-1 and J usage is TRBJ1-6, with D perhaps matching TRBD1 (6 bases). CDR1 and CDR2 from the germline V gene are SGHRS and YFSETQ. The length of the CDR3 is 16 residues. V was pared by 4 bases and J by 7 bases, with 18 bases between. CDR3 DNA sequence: TGCGCCAGCAGCCCGGTTTCCACCACAGGGAATTCACCCCTCCACTTT. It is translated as CASSPVSTTGNSPLHF.

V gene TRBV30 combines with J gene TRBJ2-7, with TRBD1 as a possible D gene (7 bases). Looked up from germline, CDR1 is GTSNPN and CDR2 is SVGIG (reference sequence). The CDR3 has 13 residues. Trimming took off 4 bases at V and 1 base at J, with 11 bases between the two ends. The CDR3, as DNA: TGTGCCTGGAAACAGGGGACTTCCTACGAGCAGTACTTC. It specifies CAWKQGTSYEQYF.

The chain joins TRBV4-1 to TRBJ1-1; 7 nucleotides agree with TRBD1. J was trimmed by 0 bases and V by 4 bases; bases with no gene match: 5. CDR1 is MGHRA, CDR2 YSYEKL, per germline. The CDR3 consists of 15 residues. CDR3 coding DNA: TGCGCCAGCAGCCCCCGGACAGGCTTGAACACTGAAGCTTTCTTT. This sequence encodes CASSPRTGLNTEAFF.

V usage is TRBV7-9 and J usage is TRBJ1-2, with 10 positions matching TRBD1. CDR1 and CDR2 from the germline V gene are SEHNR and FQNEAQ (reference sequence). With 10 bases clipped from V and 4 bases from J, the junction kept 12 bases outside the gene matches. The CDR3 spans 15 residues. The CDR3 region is CATEELGQGVYGYTF. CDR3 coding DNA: TGTGCCACCGAAGAACTCGGACAGGGGGTCTATGGCTACACCTTC. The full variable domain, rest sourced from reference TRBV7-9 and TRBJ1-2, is DTGVSQNPRHKITKRGQNVTFRCDPISEHNRLYWYRQTLGQGPEFLTYFQNEAQLEKSRLLSDRFSAERPKGSFSTLEIQRTEQGDSAMYLCATEELGQGVYGYTFGSGTRLTVV.

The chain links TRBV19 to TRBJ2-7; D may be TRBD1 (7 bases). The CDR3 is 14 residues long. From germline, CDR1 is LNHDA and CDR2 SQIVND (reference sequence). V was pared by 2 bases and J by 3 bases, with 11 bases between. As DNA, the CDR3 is TGTGCCAGTAGTATACAGCAGGGGGGCTACGAGCAGTACTTC. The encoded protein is CASSIQQGGYEQYF. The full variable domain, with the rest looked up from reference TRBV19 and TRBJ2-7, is DGGITQSPKYLFRKEGQNVTLSCEQNLNHDAMYWYRQDPGQGLRLIYYSQIVNDFQKGDIAEGYSVSREKKESFPLTVTSAQKNPTAFYLCASSIQQGGYEQYFGPGTRLTVT.